This T cell receptor (beta chain) derives from a study of cytomegalovirus exposure and HLA in healthy donors. Use of 60 Vbeta and 13 Jbeta primers characterized the PCR. Method: immunoSEQ multiplex PCR; TCRdb's copy keeps in-frame clones and lacks some. This sample yields roughly 250,000 clones, of which approximately 84% are seen a single time; approximately 2% belongs to the top ten. This CDR3 contains 16 residues. Germline V CDR1 and CDR2: SEHNR, FQNEAQ (reference sequence). The germline V and J ends were trimmed by 0 bases and 4 bases, with 15 bases remaining between them. This clone has more than one count but fewer than ten.

The sample was PBMCs. The chain links TRBV7-9 to TRBJ1-2; D is unclear. This TCR came from a woman aged 40 to 49 in good health and CMV-seropositive. In DNA form, the CDR3 reads TGTGCCAGCAGCTTAGCCTCGGGAGGCGAGAGCTATGGCTACACCTTC. Its translation is CASSLASGGESYGYTF.